The 24 T cell receptor beta chains below come from one sample, sequenced in a study of regulatory T cells in long-lasting Graves disease. The authors built TCR beta libraries using iRepertoire HTBI primers and Arm-PCR of CDR3 regions. A single record per CDR3 protein comes from TCRdb applying MiXCR to the multiplex PCR reads. The table lists 300,000 to 400,000 distinct CDR3 sequences, approximately 15% of them singletons. As for time point: newly diagnosed GD, antithyroid drugs for less than 3 months. The TCR library was made from RNA extracted from PBMCs. Separately, the same data were catalogued under a study of T cells in Graves' hyperthyroidism and ophthalmopathy.

The sequencing used peripheral blood mononuclear cells (PBMCs), collected at new diagnosis, from a patient treated with antithyroid drugs. Source of these receptors: a man aged 40-55 years with Graves disease.

This clonotype has a handful of counts. The chain couples TRBV28 to TRBJ1-4; no clear D gene. Between the trimmed V and J ends, which lost 6 bases and 8 bases, there was a span of 10 bases. The CDR3 is made up of 12 amino acids. Germline CDR1 is MDHEN and CDR2 is SYDVKM. The CDR3 loop is CASSPPQEKLFF. CDR3 nucleotides: TGTGCCAGCAGCCCCCCCCAAGAAAAACTGTTTTTT.

This clonotype was detected many times. The chain carries TRBV7-9 and TRBJ2-1; D perhaps matches TRBD1 (6 bases). Germline CDR1 is SEHNR and CDR2 is FQNEAQ (reference sequence). The CDR3 totals 17 residues. V lost 5 bases and J 0 bases, leaving 17 bases between the germline ends. The CDR3 DNA follows: TGTGCCAGCAGCATACGACGACAGGCTAGCTCCTACAATGAGCAGTTCTTC. Its translation is CASSIRRQASSYNEQFF.

This clonotype was detected ten times or more. The rearrangement joins TRBV20-1 to TRBJ2-7, with D hard to call. The CDR3 contains 12 residues. The germline V gene has CDR1 DFQATT and CDR2 SNEGSKA (reference sequence). Trimming took off 1 base at V and 5 bases at J, with 9 bases between the two ends. The chain's CDR3 is CSARGDWNEQYF. In DNA, the CDR3 is TGCAGTGCTAGAGGTGATTGGAACGAGCAGTACTTC.

Many counts were recorded for this clonotype. CDR3 in DNA: TGCGCCAGCAGCTTGGCCGCTAGCGGGGGGGCCTTAGATGAGCAGTTCTTC. This gives the protein CASSLAASGGALDEQFF. The rearrangement uses TRBV5-1 and TRBJ2-1; 12 nucleotides match TRBD2. The CDR3 loop spans 17 amino acids. J gave up 8 bases and V 0 bases, and 9 bases lay outside the gene matches. Germline loops: CDR1 SGHRS, CDR2 YFSETQ.

This clonotype was counted ten times or more. The chain has TRBV6-1 and TRBJ2-2, with D maybe TRBD1 (6 bases). CDR3 length: 17 residues. V dropped 0 bases and J dropped 1 base, with 12 bases sitting between them. The germline gives CDR1 MNHNS, CDR2 SASEGT. The CDR3 nucleotides are TGTGCCAGCAGTGAAGCGACAGGACCCATGAACACCGGGGAGCTGTTTTTT. Translating it yields CASSEATGPMNTGELFF.

This clonotype was seen only a few times. This may arise from a read error, as a much more abundant clone is one base away. The chain recombines TRBV6-1 with TRBJ2-5; 7 positions match TRBD2. Germline V gene sequence: CDR1 MNHNS, CDR2 SASEGT. The CDR3 runs to 14 residues. The DNA for the CDR3 is TGTGTCAGCAGTGAACTGGCGGGGGTGCAGACCCAGTACTTC. It is translated as CVSSELAGVQTQYF.

This clonotype appeared many times. This sequence joins TRBV27 and TRBJ1-2; the match to TRBD1 covers 10 bases. CDR1 is MNHEY and CDR2 is SMNVEV in the germline V gene (reference sequence). The CDR3 loop spans 16 amino acids. Germline trimming cut 3 bases from V and 6 bases from J; bases unmatched to any gene: 10. CDR3 residues: CASSLRTGGNVDGYTF. In DNA form, the CDR3 reads TGTGCCAGCAGTTTGAGGACAGGGGGAAACGTGGATGGCTACACCTTC.

The rearrangement joins TRBV7-8 to TRBJ2-7; D is undetermined. This CDR3 spans 15 amino acids. V lost 4 bases and J 1 base, leaving 14 bases between the germline ends. Germline-derived CDR1 and CDR2 are SGHVS and FQNEAQ. The CDR3 bases are TGTGCCAGCAGCTCCTGGAATCCTAAGTCCTACGAGCAGTACTTC. Residues: CASSSWNPKSYEQYF. The full variable domain, completed using reference TRBV7-8 and TRBJ2-7, is GAGVSQSPRYKVAKRGQDVALRCDPISGHVSLFWYQQALGQGPEFLTYFQNEAQLDKSGLPSDRFFAERPEGSVSTLKIQRTQQEDSAVYLCASSSWNPKSYEQYFGPGTRLTVT.

This sequence joins TRBV5-1 and TRBJ1-2, with TRBD1 matching 7 bases. Trimming took 3 bases from V and 10 from J; bases not matched to a gene: 6. CDR1 and CDR2 (germline): SGHRS, YFSETQ. The CDR3 spans 12 residues. CDR3 sequence reads: CASSSTGVPYTF. The CDR3 DNA sequence: TGCGCCAGCAGCTCTACAGGGGTTCCCTACACCTTC.

This clonotype turned up a few times. The J gene is TRBJ2-2, the V gene TRBV6-1; 7 bases are shared with TRBD1. The CDR3 consists of 12 residues. Germline V CDR1 and CDR2: MNHNS, SASEGT. The ends lost 5 bases at V and 6 bases at J; junction bases unmatched: 0. The CDR3 nucleotides read TGTGCCAGCAGTACAGGGGCCGGGGAGCTGTTTTTT. Protein sequence: CASSTGAGELFF.

This chain connects TRBV7-3 to TRBJ1-2, with 9 bases lining up with TRBD1. Unmatched junction bases numbered 6, after V lost 4 bases and J lost 9 bases. The CDR3 extends over 13 amino acids. Germline assignment: CDR1 SGHTA and CDR2 FQGTGA. Here the CDR3 DNA reads TGTGCCAGCAGCTCTCGACAGGGGGGTAGCTACACCTTC. Translated, it gives CASSSRQGGSYTF.

Many counts were recorded for this clonotype. This chain joins TRBV7-2 and TRBJ2-7; D possibly corresponds to TRBD2 (5 bases). Trimming removed 5 bases from V and 10 bases from J, with 21 bases in between. CDR3 length: 14 amino acids. The germline gives CDR1 SGHTA, CDR2 FQGNSA. The CDR3 DNA reads TGTGCCAGCAGCCACGGGATGTACCGCGAAGCCCAGTACTTC. This encodes CASSHGMYREAQYF.

This clonotype has just a few counts. The V call is TRBV12-3 or TRBV12-4, the J call TRBJ1-5, with no clear D. The CDR3 is 12 amino acids. Trimming took 3 bases from V and 6 from J, leaving 6 bases between them. The CDR3 nucleotides are TGTGCCAGCAGTTTTTGGGTTCAGCCCCAGCATTTT. Translation: CASSFWVQPQHF.

V is TRBV20-1 and J is TRBJ1-5, with D perhaps matching TRBD1 (6 bases). This CDR3 is 12 amino acids long. Trimming left V 6 bases short and J 3 bases short, with 9 bases between. The germline V gene encodes CDR1 DFQATT and CDR2 SNEGSKA (reference sequence). The CDR3 nucleotides read TGCAGTGCCTGGACAGTCAATCAGCCCCAGCATTTT. Translated, it gives CSAWTVNQPQHF.

The table lists this clonotype with a few counts. The V call is TRBV3-1, the J call TRBJ2-1; no clear D gene. The germline V gene has CDR1 LGHDT and CDR2 YNNKEL (reference sequence). The V gene lost 4 bases and the J gene lost 6 bases, with 10 bases spanning the gap. The CDR3 covers 13 residues. CDR3 region: CASSRSPSNEQFF. The CDR3 DNA is TGTGCCAGCAGCCGGAGCCCTTCCAATGAGCAGTTCTTC.

The sample holds many counts of this clonotype. The chain is built from TRBV2 and TRBJ2-3; possible D gene TRBD2, 5 bases. CDR1 and CDR2 (germline): SNHLY, FYNNEI. The germline V and J ends were trimmed by 7 bases and 1 base, with 9 bases remaining between them. The CDR3 has 13 residues. The chain's CDR3 is CASTLRGTDTQYF. The CDR3 DNA reads TGTGCCAGCACTTTGAGGGGCACAGATACGCAGTATTTT.

In this sample, this clonotype turned up many times. This rearrangement joins TRBV9 to TRBJ2-3; D unclear. Germline lookup yields CDR1 SGDLS and CDR2 YYNGEE. The CDR3 is 16 residues long. V shed 6 bases and J shed 2 bases, with 19 bases lying between them. The CDR3 DNA follows: TGTGCCAGCATCCGGAAAGGTCCGCCGTTCACAGATACGCAGTATTTT. This codes for CASIRKGPPFTDTQYF.

Ten or more counts support this clonotype. The chain is built from TRBV5-1 and TRBJ2-7, with D perhaps TRBD2 (5 bases). Germline V CDR1 and CDR2: SGHRS, YFSETQ. Between the trimmed V and J ends, which lost 4 bases and 2 bases, there was a span of 13 bases. This CDR3 contains 14 residues. CDR3 in DNA: TGCGCCAGCAGCCCCGGACTGGGCCCCTACGAGCAGTACTTC. This codes for CASSPGLGPYEQYF.

This clonotype was counted ten times or more. This chain uses TRBV24-1 with TRBJ1-3; D not certain. V lost 4 bases, J lost 0 bases, and 9 bases lay in between. The CDR3 has 15 amino acids. Germline values: CDR1 KGHDR, CDR2 SFDVKD. DNA for the CDR3: TGTGCCACCAGTGACCCCACATACTCTGGAAACACCATATATTTT. Its protein is CATSDPTYSGNTIYF.

This clonotype was counted a few times. V and J are TRBV10-2 and TRBJ2-3; 8 bases are a match to TRBD1. Germline assignment: CDR1 WSHSY and CDR2 SAAADI. With V trimmed by 8 bases and J by 0 bases, 4 bases remained unmatched. The CDR3 has 14 residues. In DNA form, the CDR3 reads TGCGCCAGCCGGGACAGGCCCAGCACAGATACGCAGTATTTT. As protein: CASRDRPSTDTQYF.

The V and J genes are TRBV12-3 or TRBV12-4 and TRBJ2-3; TRBD2 is a possible D gene (5 bases). The V end lost 6 bases, the J end lost 4 bases, and 11 bases lay between the germline ends. The CDR3 is made up of 13 amino acids. The CDR3 nucleotides read TGTGCCAGCAGCAGCGGATACGCAGATACGCAGTATTTT. Amino acids: CASSSGYADTQYF.

V usage is TRBV12-5 and J usage is TRBJ2-3; TRBD2 is a possible D gene (6 bases). CDR3 size: 13 residues. Germline V gene sequence: CDR1 LGHNT, CDR2 FRNRAP. V lost 8 bases and J lost 5, with 14 bases in between. CDR3 region: CASMLNGGDTQYF. In nucleotides, the CDR3 is TGTGCTAGTATGCTAAACGGGGGAGATACGCAGTATTTT. Drawing the rest from reference TRBV12-5 and TRBJ2-3, the complete variable domain is DARVTQTPRHKVTEMGQEVTMRCQPILGHNTVFWYRQTMMQGLELLAYFRNRAPLDDSGMPKDRFSAEMPDATLATLKIQPSEPRDSAVYFCASMLNGGDTQYFGPGTRLTVL.

This clonotype was observed many times. The genes are TRBV6-1 and TRBJ2-7, with a tentative D call TRBD1 (6 bases). Trimming pared 8 bases from V and 0 bases from J, leaving 17 bases between. Looked up from germline, CDR1 is MNHNS and CDR2 is SASEGT. The CDR3 totals 15 residues. CDR3 loop: CASGTTGRSSYEQYF. DNA of the CDR3: TGTGCCAGCGGAACGACAGGCCGAAGCTCCTACGAGCAGTACTTC.

This clonotype was seen many times. The chain couples TRBV2 to TRBJ1-3, with D possibly TRBD1 on 5 matching bases. Deletions cut 8 bases from V and 0 bases from J, with 17 bases between. CDR3 length equals 16 residues. Germline loops: CDR1 SNHLY, CDR2 FYNNEI. Here the CDR3 reads CASGLGTPNSGNTIYF. The CDR3 DNA is TGTGCCAGCGGGCTCGGGACGCCGAACTCTGGAAACACCATATATTTT.